This T cell receptor (beta chain) came from a study of blood T cell repertoires in COVID-19. Generated by immunoSEQ multiplex PCR, the TCRdb table keeps only in-frame clones and is missing some. This table has around 210,000 clones, 80% to 90% appearing once. Trimming removed 9 bases from V and 1 base from J, with 10 bases in between. Looked up from germline, CDR1 is LNHDA and CDR2 is SQIVND (reference sequence). CDR3 size: 13 residues. Donors of Cohort 3 who recovered were those that had two negative PCRs, clearance, or symptom resolution. Sequencing was done on a sample of PBMCs or T cells enriched from blood (not recorded which). This sequence joins TRBV19 and TRBJ1-3, with D unclear. The TCR comes from a woman between 18 and 29 years old who had recovered from COVID-19. The CDR3 DNA sequence: TGTGCCAGGGACGGGAGTTCTGGAAACACCATATATTTT. Its translation is CARDGSSGNTIYF.